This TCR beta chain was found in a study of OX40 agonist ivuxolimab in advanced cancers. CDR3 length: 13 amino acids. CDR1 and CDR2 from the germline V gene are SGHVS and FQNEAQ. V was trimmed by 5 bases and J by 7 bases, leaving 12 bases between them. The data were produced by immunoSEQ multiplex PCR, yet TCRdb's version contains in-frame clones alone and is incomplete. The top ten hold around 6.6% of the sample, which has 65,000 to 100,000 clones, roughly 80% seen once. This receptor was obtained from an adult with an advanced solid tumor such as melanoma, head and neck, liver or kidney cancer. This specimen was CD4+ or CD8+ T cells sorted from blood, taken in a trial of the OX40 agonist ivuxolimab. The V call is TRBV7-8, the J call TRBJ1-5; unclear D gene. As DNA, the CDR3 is TGTGCCAGCAGCCCATTTGGGGTGCAGCCCCAGCATTTT. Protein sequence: CASSPFGVQPQHF.